These 15 T cell receptor beta chains were all obtained from the same sample, sequenced in a study of T cells in Graves' hyperthyroidism and ophthalmopathy (dated by TCRdb to about 2019). Library preparation was by multiplex PCR. TCRdb names Illumina HiSeq 2000 as the instrument used. Amplification of TCR beta CDR3 regions was carried out from RNA transcripts. For the first round of RT-PCR on the TCR CDR3, the HTBI primer set was used together with the Qiagen OneStep RT-PCR kit. TCRdb trimmed the raw reads at Q25, called clones with MiXCR and kept productive beta chains. CDR3 protein duplicates are merged, each entry listing the most common genes and DNA. The sample table lists some 150,000 distinct CDR3 sequences, around 20% of them with a count of one. The top ten constitute 65% to 80% of the sample. The sample taken for sequencing was blood. These receptors were collected from a woman between 50 and 59 years old with Graves' hyperthyroidism that later progressed to Graves' ophthalmopathy.

In this sample, this clonotype turned up many times. CDR3 nucleotides: TGCAGCGTTGGGCAGGGGGTTTACGAGCAGTACTTC. It codes for CSVGQGVYEQYF. V gene TRBV29-1 combines with J gene TRBJ2-7; 7 bases match TRBD1. This CDR3 comprises 12 residues. Germline V gene data show CDR1 as SQVTM and CDR2 as ANQGSEA. V shed 4 bases, J shed 4 bases, and the junction held 4 bases outside the gene matches.

This clonotype was seen repeatedly, ten times or more. The CDR3 protein is CSASYSGRKKNEQFF. DNA for the CDR3: TGCAGTGCTAGTTACAGCGGGAGGAAAAAAAATGAGCAGTTCTTC. The chain is built from TRBV20-1 and TRBJ2-1; 9 bases are a match to TRBD2. The CDR3 totals 15 residues. Germline V CDR1 and CDR2: DFQATT, SNEGSKA (reference sequence). V shed 3 bases and J 7 bases; nucleotides not matched to a gene: 10.

The chain is built from TRBV4-2 and TRBJ2-7, with a tentative D call TRBD1 (5 bases). CDR3 size: 14 residues. Germline V CDR1 and CDR2: LGHNA, YNFKEQ. The germline V and J ends were trimmed by 3 bases and 5 bases, with 14 bases remaining between them. The CDR3 DNA reads TGTGCCAGCAGCCAGTATTCAGGGCGTGACGAGCAGTACTTC. It translates to CASSQYSGRDEQYF.

This clonotype occurred many times. The rearrangement links TRBV20-1 to TRBJ1-5; D is undetermined. The germline V and J ends were trimmed by 6 bases and 2 bases, with 14 bases remaining between them. The CDR3 is 14 amino acids. Germline CDR1 is DFQATT and CDR2 is SNEGSKA (reference sequence). DNA for the CDR3: TGCAGTGCGCATGCCCCTGGGGGCAATCAGCCCCAGCATTTT. Encoded protein: CSAHAPGGNQPQHF.

J is TRBJ1-2 and V is TRBV20-1, with TRBD1 as a possible D gene (6 bases). This CDR3 spans 15 amino acids. Trimming removed 3 bases at V and 4 bases at J, with 18 bases between. Germline assignment: CDR1 DFQATT and CDR2 SNEGSKA (reference sequence). This CDR3 is CSASRPGAPGYGYTF. The CDR3 coding sequence is TGCAGTGCTAGTCGACCGGGGGCTCCAGGCTATGGCTACACCTTC.

The rearrangement links TRBV28 to TRBJ1-5; TRBD1 matches 11 bases. The germline gives CDR1 MDHEN, CDR2 SYDVKM. V lost 2 bases, J lost 0 bases, and 12 bases stayed unmatched. The CDR3 covers 20 residues. The CDR3 loop is CASSLEVGGTGGLSNQPQHF. The CDR3 DNA is TGTGCCAGCAGTTTAGAAGTGGGCGGGACAGGGGGGCTTAGCAATCAGCCCCAGCATTTT.

This clonotype was seen ten or more times. The rearrangement links TRBV7-9 to TRBJ2-4, with a weak D call TRBD1 (6 bases). Trimming left V 5 bases short and J 0 bases short, with 17 bases between. The CDR3 spans 17 residues. The germline V gene has CDR1 SEHNR and CDR2 FQNEAQ (reference sequence). Here the CDR3 reads CASSPPAGELAKNIQYF. The CDR3 coding sequence is TGTGCCAGCAGCCCCCCCGCAGGGGAGTTAGCCAAAAACATTCAGTACTTC.

This clonotype was picked up many times. The chain is built from TRBV3-1 and TRBJ1-1; tentative D call: TRBD1 (5 bases). The length of the CDR3 is 12 residues. V lost 5 bases and J lost 1, with 5 bases in between. The V gene's germline CDR1 is LGHDT and CDR2 YNNKEL (reference sequence). CDR3 region: CASSRGNTEAFF. The CDR3 bases are TGTGCCAGCAGCAGGGGGAACACTGAAGCTTTCTTT.

At least ten counts were recorded for this clonotype. This chain links TRBV3-1 with TRBJ1-4, with D unclear. The CDR3 has 16 residues. With 3 bases removed from V and 6 bases from J, the gap between germline ends came to 17 bases. Germline loops: CDR1 LGHDT, CDR2 YNNKEL (reference sequence). The CDR3 protein is CASSHVTSGRHEKLFF. The DNA of the CDR3 is TGTGCCAGCAGCCACGTTACTTCCGGCAGACATGAAAAACTGTTTTTT.

This clonotype was counted at least ten times. This chain joins TRBV3-1 and TRBJ1-5; D ambiguous. The CDR3 consists of 14 residues. Germline V lookup: CDR1 LGHDT, CDR2 YNNKEL (reference sequence). Trimming removed 0 bases from V and 0 bases from J, with 3 bases in between. The CDR3 coding sequence is TGTGCCAGCAGCCAAGAGCTTAGCAATCAGCCCCAGCATTTT. It is translated as CASSQELSNQPQHF.

This clonotype was seen at least ten times. This sequence joins TRBV3-1 and TRBJ2-3; D uncertain. Trimming left V 1 base short and J 1 base short, with 0 bases between. Germline lookup yields CDR1 LGHDT and CDR2 YNNKEL (reference sequence). The CDR3 loop spans 12 amino acids. CDR3 amino acids: CASSQGTDTQYF. CDR3 DNA sequence: TGTGCCAGCAGCCAAGGCACAGATACGCAGTATTTT.

The rearrangement uses TRBV6-1 and TRBJ1-6; 8 bases are a match to TRBD1. The CDR3 runs to 14 residues. J lost 7 bases, V lost 5 bases, and 4 bases had no gene match. Germline CDR1 is MNHNS and CDR2 is SASEGT. CDR3 coding DNA: TGTGCCAGCAGTCCAGACAGGGGAAATTCACCCCTCCACTTT. Translated: CASSPDRGNSPLHF.

This clonotype was seen many times. One junction end does not reproduce the germline sequence, and a read error may be involved. The J gene is TRBJ2-7, the V gene TRBV3-1, with 8 positions matching TRBD2. This CDR3 region has 15 residues. Germline V CDR1 and CDR2: LGHDT, YNNKEL (reference sequence). The CDR3 DNA is TGTGCCAGCAGTCAAGGACTAGCTCTTGCCTACGAGCAGTACTTC. Translated: CASSQGLALAYEQYF.

This clonotype was counted ten times or more. The rearrangement uses TRBV3-1 and TRBJ2-1, with 13 bases matching TRBD2. The V gene's germline CDR1 is LGHDT and CDR2 YNNKEL (reference sequence). Trimming cost V 4 bases and J 5 bases; bases outside gene matches: 2. The CDR3 loop spans 15 amino acids. The CDR3 loop is CASSRLAGGNNEQFF. CDR3 bases: TGTGCCAGCAGCCGACTAGCGGGAGGAAACAATGAGCAGTTCTTC.

The chain combines TRBV7-6 with TRBJ2-7; TRBD1 aligns across 12 bases. Germline V CDR1 and CDR2: SGHVS, FNYEAQ. V gave up 3 bases and J gave up 6 bases; unmatched junction bases: 9. The CDR3 loop spans 16 amino acids. CDR3 residues: CASSFAVGQGAREQYF. The CDR3 DNA is TGTGCCAGCAGCTTCGCCGTGGGACAGGGGGCCCGCGAGCAGTACTTC. Full variable domain (remainder filled in from reference TRBV7-6 and TRBJ2-7): GAGVSQSPRYKVTKRGQDVALRCDPISGHVSLYWYRQALGQGPEFLTYFNYEAQQDKSGLPNDRFSAERPEGSISTLTIQRTEQRDSAMYRCASSFAVGQGAREQYFGPGTRLTVT.